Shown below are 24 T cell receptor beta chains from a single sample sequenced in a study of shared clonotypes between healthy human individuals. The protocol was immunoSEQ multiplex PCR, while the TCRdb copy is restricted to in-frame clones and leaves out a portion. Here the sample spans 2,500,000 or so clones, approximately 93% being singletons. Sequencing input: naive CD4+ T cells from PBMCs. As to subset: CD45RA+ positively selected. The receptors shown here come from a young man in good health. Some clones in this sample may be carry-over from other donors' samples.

This chain's CDR3 is CASSSKGHPNGELFF. The DNA for the CDR3 is TGTGCCAGCAGCTCAAAGGGACACCCGAACGGGGAGCTGTTTTTT. V gene TRBV9 combines with J gene TRBJ2-2; D perhaps matches TRBD1 (6 bases). Deletions cut 4 bases from V and 7 bases from J, with 17 bases between. Germline V CDR1 and CDR2: SGDLS, YYNGEE. This CDR3 has 15 amino acids.

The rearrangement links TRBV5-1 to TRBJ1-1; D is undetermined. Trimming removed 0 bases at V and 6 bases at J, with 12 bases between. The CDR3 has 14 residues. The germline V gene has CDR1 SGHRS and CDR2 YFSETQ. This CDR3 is CASSLAGVNAEAFF. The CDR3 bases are TGCGCCAGCAGCTTGGCCGGGGTAAACGCTGAAGCTTTCTTT.

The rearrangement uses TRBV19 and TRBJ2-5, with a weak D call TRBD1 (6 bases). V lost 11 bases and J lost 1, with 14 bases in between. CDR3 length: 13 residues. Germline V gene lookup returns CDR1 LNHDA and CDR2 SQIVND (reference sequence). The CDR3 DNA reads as TGTGCCTCCCTAGGACAGATCCAAGAGACCCAGTACTTC. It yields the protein CASLGQIQETQYF.

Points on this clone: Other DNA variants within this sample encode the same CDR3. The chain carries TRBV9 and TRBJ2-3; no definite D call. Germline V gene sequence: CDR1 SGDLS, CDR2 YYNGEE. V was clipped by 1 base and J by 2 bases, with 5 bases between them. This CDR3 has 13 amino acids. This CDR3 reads CASSVSPTDTQYF. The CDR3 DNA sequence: TGTGCCAGCAGCGTATCCCCCACAGATACGCAGTATTTT.

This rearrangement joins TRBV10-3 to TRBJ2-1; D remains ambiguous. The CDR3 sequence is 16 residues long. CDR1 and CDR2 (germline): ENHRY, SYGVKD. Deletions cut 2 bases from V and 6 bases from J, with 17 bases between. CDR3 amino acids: CAISEPRPLAGNEQFF. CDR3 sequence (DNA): TGTGCCATCAGTGAGCCCCGCCCCTTAGCCGGCAATGAGCAGTTCTTC.

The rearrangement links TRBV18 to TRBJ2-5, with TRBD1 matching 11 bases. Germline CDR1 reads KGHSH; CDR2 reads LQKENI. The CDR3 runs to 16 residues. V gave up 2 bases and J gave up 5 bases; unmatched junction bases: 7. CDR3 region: CASSPRTGGAAETQYF. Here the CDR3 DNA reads TGTGCCAGCTCACCAAGGACAGGGGGCGCTGCGGAGACCCAGTACTTC.

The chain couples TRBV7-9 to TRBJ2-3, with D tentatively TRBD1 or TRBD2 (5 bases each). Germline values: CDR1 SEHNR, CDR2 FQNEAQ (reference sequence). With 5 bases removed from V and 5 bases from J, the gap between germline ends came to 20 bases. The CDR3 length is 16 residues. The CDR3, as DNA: TGTGCCAGCAGCCCCCCTCATGGGGGAGCTGGAGATACGCAGTATTTT. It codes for CASSPPHGGAGDTQYF.

The CDR3 spells CASRGVTGELFF. The CDR3 coding sequence is TGTGCCAGCAGGGGGGTCACCGGGGAGCTGTTTTTT. The gene calls are TRBV6-6 and TRBJ2-2, with D perhaps being TRBD1 or TRBD2 (5 bases each). The CDR3 covers 12 residues. V was clipped by 6 bases and J by 4 bases, with 6 bases between them. Germline assignment: CDR1 MNHNY and CDR2 SVGAGI (reference sequence).

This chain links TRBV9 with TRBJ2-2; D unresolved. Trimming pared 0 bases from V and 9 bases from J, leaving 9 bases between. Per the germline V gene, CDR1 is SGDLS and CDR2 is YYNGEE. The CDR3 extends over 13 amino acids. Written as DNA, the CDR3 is TGTGCCAGCAGCGTAGTCTTAGGGCGGGAGCTGTTTTTT. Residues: CASSVVLGRELFF.

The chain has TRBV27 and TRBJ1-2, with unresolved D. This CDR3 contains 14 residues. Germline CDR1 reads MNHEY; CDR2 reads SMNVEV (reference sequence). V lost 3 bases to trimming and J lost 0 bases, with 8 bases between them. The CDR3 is CASSLTRANYGYTF. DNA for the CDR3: TGTGCCAGCAGTTTGACGAGAGCTAACTATGGCTACACCTTC.

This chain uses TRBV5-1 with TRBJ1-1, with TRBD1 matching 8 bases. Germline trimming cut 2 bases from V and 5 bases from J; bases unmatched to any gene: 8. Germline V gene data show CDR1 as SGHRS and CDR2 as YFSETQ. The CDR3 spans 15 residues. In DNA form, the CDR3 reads TGCGCCAGCAGCTTCTACAGGGGGTCTGGGACTGAAGCTTTCTTT. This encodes CASSFYRGSGTEAFF. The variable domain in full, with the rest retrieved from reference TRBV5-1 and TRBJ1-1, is KAGVTQTPRYLIKTRGQQVTLSCSPISGHRSVSWYQQTPGQGLQFLFEYFSETQRNKGNFPGRFSGRQFSNSRSEMNVSTLELGDSALYLCASSFYRGSGTEAFFGQGTRLTVV.

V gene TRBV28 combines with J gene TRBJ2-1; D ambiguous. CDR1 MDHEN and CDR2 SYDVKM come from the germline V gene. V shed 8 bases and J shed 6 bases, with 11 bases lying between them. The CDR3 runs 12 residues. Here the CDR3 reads CASASLGNEQFF. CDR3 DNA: TGTGCCAGCGCATCCCTTGGCAATGAGCAGTTCTTC.

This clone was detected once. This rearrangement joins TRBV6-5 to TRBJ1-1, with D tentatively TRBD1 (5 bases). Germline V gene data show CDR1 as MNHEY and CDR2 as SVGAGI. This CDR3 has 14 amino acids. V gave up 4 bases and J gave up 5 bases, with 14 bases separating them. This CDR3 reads CASSFQGGLTEAFF. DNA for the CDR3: TGTGCCAGCAGTTTTCAGGGCGGTTTAACTGAAGCTTTCTTT.

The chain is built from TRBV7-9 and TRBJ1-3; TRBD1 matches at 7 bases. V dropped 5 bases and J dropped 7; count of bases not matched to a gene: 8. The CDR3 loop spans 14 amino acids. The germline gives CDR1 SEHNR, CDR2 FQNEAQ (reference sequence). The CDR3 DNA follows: TGTGCCAGCAGCCAAGGGACAGTCTTGAACACCATATATTTT. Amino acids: CASSQGTVLNTIYF.

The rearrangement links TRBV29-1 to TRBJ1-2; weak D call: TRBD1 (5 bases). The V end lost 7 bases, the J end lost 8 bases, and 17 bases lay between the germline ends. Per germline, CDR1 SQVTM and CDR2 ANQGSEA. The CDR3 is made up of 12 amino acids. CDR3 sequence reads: CSGGTPLQGYTF. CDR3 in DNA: TGCAGCGGCGGGACTCCCCTTCAGGGCTACACCTTC.

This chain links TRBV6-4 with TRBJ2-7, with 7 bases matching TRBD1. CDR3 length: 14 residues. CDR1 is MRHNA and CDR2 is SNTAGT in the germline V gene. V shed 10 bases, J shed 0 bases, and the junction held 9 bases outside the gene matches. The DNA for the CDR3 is TGTGCCAAAAAATTCGGGGACAGCTCCTACGAGCAGTACTTC. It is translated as CAKKFGDSSYEQYF.

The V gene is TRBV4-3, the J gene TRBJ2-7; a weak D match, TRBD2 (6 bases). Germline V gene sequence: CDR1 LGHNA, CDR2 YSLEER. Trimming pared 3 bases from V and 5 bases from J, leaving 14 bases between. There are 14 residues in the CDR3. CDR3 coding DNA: TGCGCCAGCAGCCAGCGGGGAGGAGCTGACGAGCAGTACTTC. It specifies CASSQRGGADEQYF.

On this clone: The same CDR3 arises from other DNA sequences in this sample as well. The CDR3 DNA reads TGTGCCAGTTCGGACTCTGGGGCCAACGTCCTGACTTTC. Translating it yields CASSDSGANVLTF. The genes are TRBV2 and TRBJ2-6; D gene unclear. Per germline, CDR1 SNHLY and CDR2 FYNNEI. This CDR3 is 13 amino acids long. V lost 9 bases and J lost 0, with 6 bases in between. Full variable domain (missing parts from reference TRBV2 and TRBJ2-6): EPEVTQTPSHQVTQMGQEVILRCVPISNHLYFYWYRQILGQKVEFLVSFYNNEISEKSEIFDDQFSVERPDGSNFTLKIRSTKLEDSAMYFCASSDSGANVLTFGAGSRLTVL.

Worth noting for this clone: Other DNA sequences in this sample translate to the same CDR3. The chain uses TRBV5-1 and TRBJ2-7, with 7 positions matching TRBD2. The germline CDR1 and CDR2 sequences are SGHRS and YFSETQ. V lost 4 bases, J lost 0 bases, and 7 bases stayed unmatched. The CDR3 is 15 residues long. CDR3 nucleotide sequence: TGCGCCAGCAGCCCAATAGCGGGTAGCTCCTACGAGCAGTACTTC. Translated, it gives CASSPIAGSSYEQYF.

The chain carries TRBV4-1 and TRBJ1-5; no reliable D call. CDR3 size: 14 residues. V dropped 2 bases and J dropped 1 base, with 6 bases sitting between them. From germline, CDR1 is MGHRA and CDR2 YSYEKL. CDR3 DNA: TGCGCCAGCAGCCAACTGGGGAGCAATCAGCCCCAGCATTTT. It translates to CASSQLGSNQPQHF.

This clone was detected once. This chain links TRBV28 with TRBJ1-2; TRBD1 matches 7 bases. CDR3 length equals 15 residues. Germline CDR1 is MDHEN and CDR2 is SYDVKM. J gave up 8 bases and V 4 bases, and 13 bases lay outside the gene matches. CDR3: CASSYGGTEIEGYTF. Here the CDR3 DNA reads TGTGCCAGCAGTTATGGAGGGACAGAAATAGAAGGCTACACCTTC.

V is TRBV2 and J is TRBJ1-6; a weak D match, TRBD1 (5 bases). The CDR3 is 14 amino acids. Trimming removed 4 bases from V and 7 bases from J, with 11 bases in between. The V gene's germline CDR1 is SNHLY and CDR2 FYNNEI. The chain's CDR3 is CASSAGPSNSPLHF. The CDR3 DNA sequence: TGTGCCAGCAGTGCGGGACCGTCCAATTCACCCCTCCACTTT.

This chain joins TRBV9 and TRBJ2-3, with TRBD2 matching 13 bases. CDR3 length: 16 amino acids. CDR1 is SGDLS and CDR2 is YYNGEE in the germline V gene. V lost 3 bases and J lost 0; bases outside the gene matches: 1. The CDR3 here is CASSEGLAGSTDTQYF. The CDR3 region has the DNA TGTGCCAGCAGCGAGGGACTAGCGGGAAGCACAGATACGCAGTATTTT.

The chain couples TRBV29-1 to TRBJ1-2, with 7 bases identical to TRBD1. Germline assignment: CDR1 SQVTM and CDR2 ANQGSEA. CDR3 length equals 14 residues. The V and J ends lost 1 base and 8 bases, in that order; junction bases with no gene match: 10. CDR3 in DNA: TGCAGCGTTGAAGGGAAGGGGGCGCTTCCCGGCTACACCTTC. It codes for CSVEGKGALPGYTF.